This passage covers 10 T cell receptor beta chains from one sample sequenced in a study of shared clonotypes between healthy human individuals. The data were produced by immunoSEQ multiplex PCR, yet TCRdb's version contains in-frame clones alone and is incomplete. The sample has some 1.1 million clones; roughly 77% are singletons. Sample: memory CD4+ T cells from PBMCs. Subset given: CD45RA-negative fraction. Receptor source: a man aged 18 to 35 in good health. Some clones in this sample may be carry-over from other donors' samples.

The CDR3 spells CASSRGPAGDTEAFF. The DNA for the CDR3 is TGCGCCAGCAGCCGCGGACCCGCGGGGGACACTGAAGCTTTCTTT. The chain uses TRBV4-1 and TRBJ1-1; the D gene is possibly TRBD1 (5 bases). V was shortened by 4 bases and J by 3 bases, with 15 bases between the two germline ends. CDR3 length equals 15 residues. CDR1 is MGHRA and CDR2 is YSYEKL in the germline V gene.

This clone was counted many times. This sequence joins TRBV29-1 and TRBJ2-3, with 13 bases identical to TRBD2. Germline V gene sequence: CDR1 SQVTM, CDR2 ANQGSEA. Losses at the gene ends were 7 bases for V and 0 bases for J; bases not matched to a gene: 4. The length of the CDR3 is 15 residues. The CDR3 region has the DNA TGCAGCGCCGGGACTAGCGGGACCAGCACAGATACGCAGTATTTT. The encoded protein is CSAGTSGTSTDTQYF.

This chain joins TRBV5-6 and TRBJ2-7, with TRBD2 identical over 13 bases. With V trimmed by 4 bases and J by 3 bases, 4 bases remained unmatched. This CDR3 comprises 15 residues. Germline assignment: CDR1 SGHDT and CDR2 YYEEEE. As DNA, the CDR3 is TGTGCCAGCAGCCAAGGGACTAGCGGGATCTACGAGCAGTACTTC. As protein: CASSQGTSGIYEQYF. Full variable domain (outside the CDR3, taken from reference TRBV5-6 and TRBJ2-7): DAGVTQSPTHLIKTRGQQVTLRCSPKSGHDTVSWYQQALGQGPQFIFQYYEEEERQRGNFPDRFSGHQFPNYSSELNVNALLLGDSALYLCASSQGTSGIYEQYFGPGTRLTVT.

V gene TRBV6-5 combines with J gene TRBJ1-4; D gene unclear. The V gene's germline CDR1 is MNHEY and CDR2 SVGAGI. V was cut by 7 bases and J by 8 bases, with 20 bases left in between. The CDR3 spans 15 residues. CDR3 sequence: CASTRIWTSREKLFF. CDR3 coding DNA: TGTGCCAGCACCCGAATTTGGACTTCAAGGGAAAAACTGTTTTTT.

V gene TRBV7-2 combines with J gene TRBJ2-2, with D uncertain. Germline CDR1 reads SGHTA; CDR2 reads FQGNSA. Deletions cut 7 bases from V and 4 bases from J, with 13 bases between. This CDR3 spans 14 amino acids. This chain's CDR3 is CASMRQTGTGELFF. CDR3 bases: TGTGCCAGCATGCGTCAGACCGGCACCGGGGAGCTGTTTTTT.

The V call is TRBV7-8, the J call TRBJ2-2; perhaps TRBD1 as D (5 bases). Germline CDR1 reads SGHVS; CDR2 reads FQNEAQ. This CDR3 comprises 13 residues. The germline V and J ends were trimmed by 4 bases and 4 bases, with 7 bases remaining between them. CDR3 protein: CASSSQGTGELFF. In nucleotides, the CDR3 is TGTGCCAGCAGCTCTCAGGGCACCGGGGAGCTGTTTTTT. Filled out from reference TRBV7-8 and TRBJ2-2, the complete variable domain reads GAGVSQSPRYKVAKRGQDVALRCDPISGHVSLFWYQQALGQGPEFLTYFQNEAQLDKSGLPSDRFFAERPEGSVSTLKIQRTQQEDSAVYLCASSSQGTGELFFGEGSRLTVL.

This chain uses TRBV11-3 with TRBJ2-1; possibly TRBD2 for D (5 bases). This CDR3 has 12 residues. V lost 2 bases and J lost 9, with 8 bases in between. CDR1 SGHNT and CDR2 YENEEA come from the germline V gene. As DNA, the CDR3 is TGTGCCAGCAGCTTACACGAGGGTGAGCAGTTCTTC. Translating it yields CASSLHEGEQFF.

This sequence joins TRBV6-1 and TRBJ2-3; unclear D gene. The CDR3 sequence is 13 residues long. Trimming removed 2 bases from V and 6 bases from J, with 9 bases in between. In germline, CDR1 is MNHNS, CDR2 SASEGT. Here the CDR3 reads CASSENNGDTQYF. CDR3 in DNA: TGTGCCAGCAGTGAAAATAACGGGGATACGCAGTATTTT.

This clone appeared a few times. V is TRBV27 and J is TRBJ2-5; no firm D call. V gave up 6 bases and J gave up 5 bases, with 25 bases separating them. CDR1 and CDR2 (germline): MNHEY, SMNVEV (reference sequence). The CDR3 contains 17 residues. The DNA of the CDR3 is TGTGCCAGCAGATTCCCCCTGAAAGGTGGTCATCCGGAGACCCAGTACTTC. Translated, it gives CASRFPLKGGHPETQYF.

V is TRBV30 and J is TRBJ2-5; D gene unclear. The J call may be mistaken, given a closer DNA end match to TRBJ2-7. Germline assignment: CDR1 GTSNPN and CDR2 SVGIG (reference sequence). CDR3 size: 12 residues. As DNA, the CDR3 is TGTGCCTGGAGTGCCACATGGCACGAGCAGTACTTC. Translating gives CAWSATWHEQYF.